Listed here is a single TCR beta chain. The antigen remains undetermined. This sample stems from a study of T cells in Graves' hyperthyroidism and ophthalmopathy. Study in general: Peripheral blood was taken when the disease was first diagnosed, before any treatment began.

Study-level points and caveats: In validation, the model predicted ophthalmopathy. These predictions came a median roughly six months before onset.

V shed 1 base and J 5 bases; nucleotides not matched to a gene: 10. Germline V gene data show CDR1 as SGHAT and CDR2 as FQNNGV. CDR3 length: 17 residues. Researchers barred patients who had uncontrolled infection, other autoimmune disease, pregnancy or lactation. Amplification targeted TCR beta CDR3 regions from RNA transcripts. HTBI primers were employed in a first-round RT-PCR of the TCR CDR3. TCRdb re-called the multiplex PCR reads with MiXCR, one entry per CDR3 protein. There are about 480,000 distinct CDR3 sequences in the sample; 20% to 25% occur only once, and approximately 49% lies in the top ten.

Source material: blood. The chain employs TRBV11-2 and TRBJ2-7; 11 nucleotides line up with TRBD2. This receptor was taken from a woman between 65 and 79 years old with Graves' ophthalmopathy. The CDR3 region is CASSLVGLAGGRHEQYF. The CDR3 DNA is TGTGCCAGCAGCTTAGTAGGCCTAGCGGGAGGTAGGCACGAGCAGTACTTC. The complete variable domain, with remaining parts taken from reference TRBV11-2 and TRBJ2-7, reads EAGVAQSPRYKIIEKRQSVAFWCNPISGHATLYWYQQILGQGPKLLIQFQNNGVVDDSQLPKDRFSAERLKGVDSTLKIQPAKLEDSAVYLCASSLVGLAGGRHEQYFGPGTRLTVT.